This is a list of T cell receptor beta chains from one sample in a study of OX40 agonist ivuxolimab in advanced cancers. Data came from immunoSEQ multiplex PCR; TCRdb stores just in-frame clones and leaves some out. The data hold 55,000 to 65,000 clones, with just under 90% observed a single time. The input for sequencing was CD4+ or CD8+ T cells sorted from blood, taken in a trial of the OX40 agonist ivuxolimab. The origin of the receptors is an adult with an advanced solid tumor such as melanoma, head and neck, liver or kidney cancer. The conserved cysteine and the conserved F or W are not part of the CDR3 here. A D gene is named only where the DNA matches it firmly.

>TRBJ2-3|TRBD1|TRBV19
ASSTRQGGADTQY
>TRBJ2-7|NA|TRBV18
ASSQLSSYEQY
>TRBJ2-1|TRBD2|TRBV25-1
ASVHSGSSYNEQF
>TRBJ1-6|NA|TRBV28
ASSWMVGNNSPLH
>TRBJ1-2|NA|TRBV5-6
ASSSNLRAPYGYT
>TRBJ1-5|NA|TRBV19
ASTTSGGANEPQH
>TRBJ1-2|NA|TRBV30
AWSGTGLYGYT
>TRBJ2-7|TRBD2|TRBV5-6
ASSSLAGVYEQY
>TRBJ2-7|NA|TRBV7-9
ASRGTDYEQY
>TRBJ1-3|NA|TRBV11-2
ASSLAQVGAKGNTIY
>TRBJ2-7|TRBD1|TRBV6-5
ASRLTTGVYEQY
>TRBJ2-2|TRBD2|TRBV5-4
ASSLGTSGGTGELF
>TRBJ2-7|NA|TRBV18
ASSPTGSYEQY
>TRBJ2-3|NA|TRBV10-3
AISDLAAASIATQY
>TRBJ1-6|TRBD1|TRBV7-8
ASSQGQDNSPLH
>TRBJ2-7|TRBD2|TRBV11-3
ASSLGSGTSYEQY
>TRBJ2-7|NA|TRBV7-2
ASSLGAGASYEQY
>TRBJ1-1|NA|TRBV12-5
ASGPSGGTEAF
>TRBJ1-2|NA|TRBV6-6
ASSYNSAANYGYT
>TRBJ2-7|TRBD1|TRBV7-2
ASSPGQDYEQY
>TRBJ2-1|NA|TRBV5-1
ASSLTGNSYNEQF
>TRBJ1-5|TRBD1|TRBV18
ASSADRGAQPQH
>TRBJ2-1|NA|TRBV11-3
ASSLGRNNEQF
>TRBJ1-1|NA|TRBV11-2
ASSLVGGQTEAF
>TRBJ2-3|NA|TRBV5-6
ASSFGLASSTDTQY
>TRBJ1-1|NA|TRBV11-3
ASSSSSEGWSEAF
>TRBJ1-2|NA|TRBV30
AWWWQPGINGYT
>TRBJ2-1|TRBD2|TRBV7-3
ASSPGLAGHEQF
>TRBJ2-1|NA|TRBV14
ASSQLASYNEQF
>TRBJ2-1|NA|TRBV25-1
ASSDFDEQF
>TRBJ2-3|NA|TRBV2
ASNPPTRGRTDTQY
>TRBJ2-2|NA|TRBV6-5
ASSYSGGELF
>TRBJ1-4|NA|TRBV2
ASRGDNEKLF
>TRBJ1-5|NA|TRBV18
ASSPSFNSNQPQH
>TRBJ2-3|NA|TRBV4-3
ASSQGQFPSGDTQY
>TRBJ1-1|NA|TRBV29-1
SVVGLQAF
>TRBJ2-6|TRBD1|TRBV29-1
SVEIGTGISGANVLT
>TRBJ2-6|NA|TRBV11-1
ASSYGDTKSSGANVLT
>TRBJ1-3|NA|TRBV7-6
ASSRNLPGNTIY
>TRBJ1-2|NA|TRBV19
ASSQATGLYGYT
>TRBJ2-7|TRBD1|TRBV6-1
ASSDRGGEQY
>TRBJ2-1|TRBD2|TRBV28
ASRHTSGSYNEQF
>TRBJ2-1|TRBD1|TRBV6-5
ASRPGGWGEQF
>TRBJ1-5|NA|TRBV11-2
ASSFLSNQPQH
>TRBJ2-3|TRBD1|TRBV27
ASSSNSGTDTDTQY
>TRBJ2-1|TRBD2|TRBV30
AWSGRLGGTYNEQF
>TRBJ1-6|NA|TRBV30
AWSAERSGLGINSPLH
>TRBJ1-1|TRBD1|TRBV2
ASSHRGPMNTEAF
>TRBJ2-1|NA|TRBV5-1
ASSLLPTGLREQF
>TRBJ1-1|NA|TRBV10-1
ASSESIRDWTEAF
>TRBJ2-7|NA|TRBV29-1
SVEAVGGSEQY
>TRBJ1-1|TRBD1|TRBV10-3
AIRGTGVNTEAF
>TRBJ1-1|NA|TRBV10-2
ASRDQPSTEAF
>TRBJ2-2|TRBD1|TRBV5-5
ASSLKLPGQDFTGELF
>TRBJ2-1|NA|TRBV7-3
ASSLGGTSYNEQF